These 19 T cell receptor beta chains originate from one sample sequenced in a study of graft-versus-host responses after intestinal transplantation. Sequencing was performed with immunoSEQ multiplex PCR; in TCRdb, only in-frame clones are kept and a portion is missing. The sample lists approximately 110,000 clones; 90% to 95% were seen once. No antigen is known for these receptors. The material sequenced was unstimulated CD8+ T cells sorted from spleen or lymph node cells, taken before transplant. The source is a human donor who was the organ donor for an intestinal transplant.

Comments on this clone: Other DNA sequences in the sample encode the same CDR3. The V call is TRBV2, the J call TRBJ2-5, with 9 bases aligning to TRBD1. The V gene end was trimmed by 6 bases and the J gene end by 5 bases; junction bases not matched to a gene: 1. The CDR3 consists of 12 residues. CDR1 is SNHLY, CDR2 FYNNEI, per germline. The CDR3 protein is CASRDRGETQYF. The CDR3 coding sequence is TGTGCCAGCAGGGACAGGGGCGAGACCCAGTACTTC.

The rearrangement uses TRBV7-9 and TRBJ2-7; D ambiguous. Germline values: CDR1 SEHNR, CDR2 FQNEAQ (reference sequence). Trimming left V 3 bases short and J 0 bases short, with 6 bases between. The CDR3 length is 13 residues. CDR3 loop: CASSFLISYEQYF. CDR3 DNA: TGTGCCAGCAGCTTTTTGATCTCCTACGAGCAGTACTTC.

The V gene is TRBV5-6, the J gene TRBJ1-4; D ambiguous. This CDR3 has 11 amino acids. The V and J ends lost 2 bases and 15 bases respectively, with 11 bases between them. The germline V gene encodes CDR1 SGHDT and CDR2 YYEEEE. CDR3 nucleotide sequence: TGTGCCAGCAGCTTCGGGAGTAGGGTGTTTTTT. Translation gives CASSFGSRVFF.

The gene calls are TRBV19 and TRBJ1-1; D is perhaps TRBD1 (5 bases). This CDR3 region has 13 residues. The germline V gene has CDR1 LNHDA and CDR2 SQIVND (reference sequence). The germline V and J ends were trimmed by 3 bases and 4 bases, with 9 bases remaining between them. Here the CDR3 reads CASSIIRATEAFF. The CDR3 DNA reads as TGTGCCAGTAGTATTATCAGGGCCACTGAAGCTTTCTTT.

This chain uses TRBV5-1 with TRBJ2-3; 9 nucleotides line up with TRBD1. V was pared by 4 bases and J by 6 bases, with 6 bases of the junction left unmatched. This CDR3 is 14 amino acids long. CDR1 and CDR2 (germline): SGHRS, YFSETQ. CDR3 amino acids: CASSTGQGADTQYF. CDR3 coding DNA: TGCGCCAGCAGCACGGGACAGGGAGCGGATACGCAGTATTTT.

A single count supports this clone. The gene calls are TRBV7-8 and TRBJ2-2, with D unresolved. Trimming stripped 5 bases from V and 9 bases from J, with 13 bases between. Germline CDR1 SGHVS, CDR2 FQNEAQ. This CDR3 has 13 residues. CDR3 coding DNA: TGTGCCAGCAGCCCTCTTTACGTCTGGGAGCTGTTTTTT. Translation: CASSPLYVWELFF.

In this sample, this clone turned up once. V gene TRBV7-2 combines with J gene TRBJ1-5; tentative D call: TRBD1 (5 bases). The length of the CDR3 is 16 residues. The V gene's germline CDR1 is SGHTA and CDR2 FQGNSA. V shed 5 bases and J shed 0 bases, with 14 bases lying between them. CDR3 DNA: TGTGCCAGCAGCGAGGGACGGAAGAATAGCAATCAGCCCCAGCATTTT. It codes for CASSEGRKNSNQPQHF.

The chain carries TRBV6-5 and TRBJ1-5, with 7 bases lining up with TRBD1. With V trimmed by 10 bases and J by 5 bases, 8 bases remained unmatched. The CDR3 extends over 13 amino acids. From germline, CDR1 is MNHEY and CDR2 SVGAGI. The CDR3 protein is CATGTASHQPQHF. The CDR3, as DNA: TGTGCCACCGGGACAGCTTCCCATCAGCCCCAGCATTTT.

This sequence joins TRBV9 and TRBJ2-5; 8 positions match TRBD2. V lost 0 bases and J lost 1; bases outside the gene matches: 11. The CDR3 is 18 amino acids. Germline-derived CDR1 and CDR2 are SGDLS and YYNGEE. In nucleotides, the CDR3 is TGTGCCAGCAGCGTAGGTAGCGGGATATCCACTCTCCAAGAGACCCAGTACTTC. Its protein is CASSVGSGISTLQETQYF. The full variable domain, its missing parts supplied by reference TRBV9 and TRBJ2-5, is DSGVTQTPKHLITATGQRVTLRCSPRSGDLSVYWYQQSLDQGLQFLIQYYNGEERAKGNILERFSAQQFPDLHSELNLSSLELGDSALYFCASSVGSGISTLQETQYFGPGTRLLVL.

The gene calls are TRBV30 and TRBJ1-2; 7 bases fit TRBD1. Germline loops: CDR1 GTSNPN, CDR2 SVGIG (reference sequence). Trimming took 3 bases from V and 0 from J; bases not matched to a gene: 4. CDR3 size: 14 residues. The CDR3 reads CAWREQGTNYGYTF. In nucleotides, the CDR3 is TGTGCCTGGAGAGAACAGGGGACTAACTATGGCTACACCTTC.

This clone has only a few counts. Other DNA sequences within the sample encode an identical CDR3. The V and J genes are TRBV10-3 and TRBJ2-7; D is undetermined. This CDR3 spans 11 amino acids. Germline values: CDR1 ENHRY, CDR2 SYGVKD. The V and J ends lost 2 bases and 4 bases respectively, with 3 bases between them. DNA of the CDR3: TGTGCCATCAGTGAGGGGTACGAGCAGTACTTC. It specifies CAISEGYEQYF.

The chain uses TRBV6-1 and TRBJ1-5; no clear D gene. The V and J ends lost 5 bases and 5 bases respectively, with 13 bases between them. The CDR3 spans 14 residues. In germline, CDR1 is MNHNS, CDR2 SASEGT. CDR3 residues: CASSTWAADQPQHF. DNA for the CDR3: TGTGCCAGCAGTACATGGGCGGCCGATCAGCCCCAGCATTTT.

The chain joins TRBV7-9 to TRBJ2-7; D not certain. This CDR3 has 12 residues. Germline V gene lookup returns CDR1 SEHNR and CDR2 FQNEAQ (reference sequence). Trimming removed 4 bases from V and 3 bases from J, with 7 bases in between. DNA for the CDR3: TGTGCCAGCAGCTCCAATTACTACGAGCAGTACTTC. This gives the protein CASSSNYYEQYF. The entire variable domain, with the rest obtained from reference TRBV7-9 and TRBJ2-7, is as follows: DTGVSQNPRHKITKRGQNVTFRCDPISEHNRLYWYRQTLGQGPEFLTYFQNEAQLEKSRLLSDRFSAERPKGSFSTLEIQRTEQGDSAMYLCASSSNYYEQYFGPGTRLTVT.

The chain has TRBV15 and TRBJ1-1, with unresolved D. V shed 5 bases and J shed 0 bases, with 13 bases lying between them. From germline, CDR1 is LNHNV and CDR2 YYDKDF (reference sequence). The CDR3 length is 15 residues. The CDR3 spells CATSGTSSLNTEAFF. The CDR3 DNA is TGTGCCACCAGCGGAACCAGTTCGTTGAACACTGAAGCTTTCTTT.

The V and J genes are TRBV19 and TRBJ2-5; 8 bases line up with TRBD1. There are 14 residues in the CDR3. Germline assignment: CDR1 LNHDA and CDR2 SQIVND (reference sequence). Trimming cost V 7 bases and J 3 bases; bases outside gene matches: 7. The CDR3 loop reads CASKQGANEETQYF. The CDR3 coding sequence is TGTGCCAGTAAGCAGGGGGCGAATGAAGAGACCCAGTACTTC.

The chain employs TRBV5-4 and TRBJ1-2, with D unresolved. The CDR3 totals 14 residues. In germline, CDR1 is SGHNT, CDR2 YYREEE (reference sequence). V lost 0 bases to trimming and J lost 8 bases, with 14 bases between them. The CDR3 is CASSLEPIFRGYTF. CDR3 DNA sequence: TGTGCCAGCAGCTTGGAACCGATTTTCCGGGGCTACACCTTC.

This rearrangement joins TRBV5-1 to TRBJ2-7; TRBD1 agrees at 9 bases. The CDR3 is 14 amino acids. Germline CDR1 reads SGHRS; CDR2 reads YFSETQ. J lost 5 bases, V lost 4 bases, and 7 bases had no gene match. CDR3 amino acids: CASSPGQGNDEQYF. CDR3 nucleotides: TGCGCCAGCAGCCCCGGACAGGGGAACGACGAGCAGTACTTC.

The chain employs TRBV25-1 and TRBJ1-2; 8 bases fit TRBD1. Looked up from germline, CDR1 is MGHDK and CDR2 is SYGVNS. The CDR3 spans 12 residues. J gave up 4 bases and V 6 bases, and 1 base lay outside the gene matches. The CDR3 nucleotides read TGTGCCAGCAGCGGGACAGGCTATGGCTACACCTTC. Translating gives CASSGTGYGYTF.

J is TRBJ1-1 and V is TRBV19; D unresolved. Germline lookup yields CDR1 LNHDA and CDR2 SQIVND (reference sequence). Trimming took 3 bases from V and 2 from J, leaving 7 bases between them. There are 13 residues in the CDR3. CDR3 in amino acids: CASSMDANTEAFF. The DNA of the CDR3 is TGTGCCAGTAGTATGGACGCCAACACTGAAGCTTTCTTT. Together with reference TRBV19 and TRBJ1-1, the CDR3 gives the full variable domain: DGGITQSPKYLFRKEGQNVTLSCEQNLNHDAMYWYRQDPGQGLRLIYYSQIVNDFQKGDIAEGYSVSREKKESFPLTVTSAQKNPTAFYLCASSMDANTEAFFGQGTRLTVV.